This is a list of T cell receptor beta chains from one sample in a study of response to subunit inactivated influenza vaccine. Each CDR3 protein gets one entry after TCRdb re-called the RT-PCR reads with MiXCR. The table has roughly 540,000 distinct CDR3 sequences, approximately 20% seen once. This same sample was also part of a study on T cells expressing NK-cell markers.

The sample consisted of CD4+ T cells sorted from PBMCs, taken 11 to 12 days after vaccination. These receptors came from a man over 45 who received an inactivated influenza vaccine. Each CDR3 is given with its conserved first and last residue. The D gene is left open where the match is weak. Clone size is shown for a subset of rows, as once, few, many or a class of expanded clone.

j_call | clone_size | d_call | v_call | cdr3_aa | cdr3_nt
TRBJ1-5 | few | NA | TRBV12-3/TRBV12-4 | CASSAVLEGEPQHF | TGTGCCAGCAGTGCTGTCTTGGAGGGGGAGCCCCAGCATTTT
TRBJ2-1 | NA | NA | TRBV7-3 | CASSSRASPSNEQFF | TGTGCCAGCAGCTCTCGGGCTAGCCCCTCCAATGAGCAGTTCTTC
TRBJ2-1 | few | NA | TRBV4-1 | CASSQGTYSYNEQFF | TGCGCCAGCAGCCAGGGTACTTACTCCTACAATGAGCAGTTCTTC
TRBJ2-3 | few | NA | TRBV5-1 | CASSKEGDTQYF | TGCGCCAGCAGCAAAGAAGGGGATACGCAGTATTTT
TRBJ2-5 | few | NA | TRBV7-9 | CASSKVQETQYF | TGTGCCAGCAGCAAGGTCCAAGAGACCCAGTACTTC
TRBJ2-4 | NA | NA | TRBV18 | CASLPPSGAVKNIQYF | TGTGCCAGCTTACCACCATCGGGGGCGGTCAAAAACATTCAGTACTTC
TRBJ2-7 | few | TRBD2 | TRBV5-1 | CASSLGSGGFPYEQYF | TGCGCCAGCAGCTTGGGGAGCGGGGGCTTCCCCTACGAGCAGTACTTC
TRBJ1-2 | NA | TRBD1 | TRBV20-1 | CSARDLRETGVNYGYTF | TGCAGTGCTAGAGATTTGAGAGAGACAGGGGTGAACTATGGCTACACCTTC
TRBJ2-7 | many | NA | TRBV7-8 | CASSLEITTRYF | TGTGCCAGCAGCTTAGAAATAACTACCCGGTACTTC
TRBJ1-1 | NA | NA | TRBV7-2 | CASSFREGTEAFF | TGTGCCAGCAGCTTCAGGGAGGGCACTGAAGCTTTCTTT
TRBJ2-1 | NA | TRBD2 | TRBV19 | CASRGTSGGLVEQFF | TGTGCCTCCCGGGGGACTAGCGGGGGGCTCGTTGAGCAGTTCTTC
TRBJ2-5 | NA | TRBD1 | TRBV20-1 | CSNNIPGQQETQYF | TGCAGTAATAACATTCCGGGACAGCAAGAGACCCAGTACTTC
TRBJ2-7 | few | TRBD1 | TRBV7-9 | CASSLEAGQDYEQYF | TGTGCCAGCAGCTTAGAGGCGGGACAGGACTACGAGCAGTACTTC
TRBJ2-3 | few | TRBD1 | TRBV5-1 | CASSTTGQGTDTQYF | TGCGCCAGCAGCACGACCGGACAGGGCACAGATACGCAGTATTTT
TRBJ2-7 | NA | NA | TRBV27 | CASSPDPSRTYEQYF | TGTGCCAGCAGTCCCGATCCCTCTAGGACCTACGAGCAGTACTTC
TRBJ1-1 | NA | NA | TRBV19 | CASIPGGLNTEAFF | TGTGCCAGTATCCCGGGGGGGCTGAACACTGAAGCTTTCTTT
TRBJ1-2 | many | TRBD1 | TRBV5-1 | CASSNGQGNYGYTF | TGCGCCAGCAGCAACGGACAGGGGAACTATGGCTACACCTTC
TRBJ2-4 | few | TRBD1 | TRBV5-1 | CASSPDRAALDIQYF | TGCGCCAGCAGCCCGGACAGGGCAGCTCTGGACATTCAGTACTTC
TRBJ2-5 | NA | NA | TRBV7-2 | CASSLAHWQETQYF | TGTGCCAGCAGCTTAGCGCACTGGCAAGAGACCCAGTACTTC
TRBJ2-7 | NA | TRBD1 | TRBV28 | CASSTPGQATYEQYF | TGTGCCAGCAGTACCCCGGGACAGGCGACCTACGAGCAGTACTTC
TRBJ2-5 | NA | NA | TRBV6-2/TRBV6-3 | CASRGRIQETQYF | TGTGCCAGCCGGGGACGGATCCAAGAGACCCAGTACTTC
TRBJ2-2 | NA | NA | TRBV28 | CASSFRGELFF | TGTGCCAGCAGTTTTCGCGGGGAGCTGTTTTTT
TRBJ2-1 | few | NA | TRBV19 | CASSMPGTKNEQFF | TGTGCCAGTAGTATGCCCGGGACAAAAAATGAGCAGTTCTTC
TRBJ2-5 | NA | NA | TRBV7-2 | CASSQQGGPRETQYF | TGTGCCAGCAGCCAACAAGGAGGGCCCCGAGAGACCCAGTACTTC
TRBJ2-5 | few | TRBD1 | TRBV6-5 | CASSLGQVYQETQYF | TGTGCCAGCAGTTTGGGACAGGTGTACCAAGAGACCCAGTACTTC
TRBJ2-7 | few | NA | TRBV29-1 | CSVGLGYSSYEQYF | TGCAGCGTTGGTTTGGGGTACAGCTCCTACGAGCAGTACTTC
TRBJ2-5 | NA | TRBD1 | TRBV10-3 | CAISGPAGGETQYF | TGTGCCATCAGTGGACCGGCAGGGGGAGAGACCCAGTACTTC
TRBJ2-1 | NA | NA | TRBV20-1 | CSATPGGLDEQFF | TGCAGTGCCACCCCAGGAGGGTTGGATGAGCAGTTCTTC
TRBJ2-3 | few | TRBD1 | TRBV28 | CASSILQGSTDTQYF | TGTGCCAGCAGTATCCTACAGGGGAGCACAGATACGCAGTATTTT
TRBJ1-1 | NA | NA | TRBV12-3/TRBV12-4 | CASSLAGGGVTEAFF | TGTGCCAGCAGTTTAGCGGGCGGGGGGGTCACTGAAGCTTTCTTT
TRBJ1-6 | few | TRBD1 | TRBV25-1 | CASRQTGANSPLHF | TGTGCCAGCAGGCAGACAGGGGCTAATTCACCCCTCCACTTT
TRBJ2-7 | NA | NA | TRBV20-1 | CSARDIGRSYEQYF | TGCAGTGCTAGAGACATTGGGCGGTCCTACGAGCAGTACTTC
TRBJ2-7 | many | TRBD1 | TRBV6-2/TRBV6-3 | CASSDPWTGCDF | TGTGCCAGCAGTGACCCATGGACAGGGTGTGACTTC
TRBJ2-1 | few | NA | TRBV12-3/TRBV12-4 | CASRSGTYNEQFF | TGTGCCAGCAGATCCGGGACCTACAATGAGCAGTTCTTC
TRBJ2-3 | NA | TRBD2 | TRBV11-3 | CASSLRTSGMLDTQYF | TGTGCCAGCAGCTTACGGACTAGCGGGATGCTGGATACGCAGTATTTT
TRBJ2-1 | few | TRBD1 | TRBV15 | CATSRDPGQYNEQFF | TGTGCCACCAGCAGAGATCCGGGACAGTACAATGAGCAGTTCTTC
TRBJ2-3 | NA | NA | TRBV29-1 | CSVEDVGGAGDTQYF | TGCAGCGTTGAAGATGTGGGGGGGGCCGGGGATACGCAGTATTTT
TRBJ2-2 | few | NA | TRBV20-1 | CSASGGRTGELFF | TGCAGTGCTAGCGGGGGTAGGACCGGGGAGCTGTTTTTT
TRBJ2-5 | NA | NA | TRBV27 | CASRPLGASEQETQYF | TGTGCCAGCAGACCCCTCGGGGCTAGCGAACAAGAGACCCAGTACTTC
TRBJ2-7 | many | TRBD1 | TRBV7-7 | CASSLDNRGEQYF | TGTGCCAGCAGCTTAGATAACAGGGGCGAGCAGTACTTC
TRBJ1-2 | NA | TRBD1 | TRBV12-3/TRBV12-4 | CASSLAGTGTVRYTF | TGTGCCAGCAGTTTAGCTGGGACCGGGACAGTCCGCTACACCTTC
TRBJ2-5 | few | TRBD2 | TRBV29-1 | CSVALAAQETQYF | TGCAGCGTTGCGCTAGCGGCCCAAGAGACCCAGTACTTC
TRBJ2-3 | NA | NA | TRBV6-2/TRBV6-3 | CASSNMGARTDTQYF | TGTGCCAGCAGCAACATGGGGGCGAGGACAGATACGCAGTATTTT
TRBJ2-7 | few | NA | TRBV20-1 | CSARDPRGTPSPTGEQYF | TGCAGTGCTAGAGATCCAAGGGGGACGCCTAGCCCGACGGGCGAGCAGTACTTC
TRBJ2-7 | few | NA | TRBV5-1 | CASSLAKIALHYEQYF | TGCGCCAGCAGCTTGGCCAAGATTGCGCTACACTACGAGCAGTACTTC
TRBJ2-7 | NA | NA | TRBV18 | CASSSAQGGVDEQYF | TGTGCCAGCTCATCGGCGCAGGGTGGCGTGGACGAGCAGTACTTC
TRBJ1-5 | NA | TRBD1 | TRBV12-3/TRBV12-4 | CASSWGTDDQPQHF | TGTGCCAGCAGTTGGGGGACAGATGACCAGCCCCAGCATTTT
TRBJ2-3 | NA | TRBD2 | TRBV5-1 | CASSLAGVGDTQYF | TGCGCCAGCAGCTTAGCGGGAGTGGGAGATACGCAGTATTTT
TRBJ1-3 | NA | NA | TRBV12-3/TRBV12-4 | CASSFGEGGNTIYF | TGTGCCAGCAGTTTCGGAGAAGGCGGAAACACCATATATTTT
TRBJ2-1 | few | TRBD1 | TRBV19 | CASSTLTGIYNEQFF | TGTGCCAGTAGTACACTGACAGGGATCTACAATGAGCAGTTCTTC
TRBJ2-1 | NA | TRBD2 | TRBV5-1 | CASGRLSSGGANEQFF | TGCGCCAGCGGTCGTCTCTCTAGCGGGGGGGCCAATGAGCAGTTCTTC
TRBJ2-1 | few | NA | TRBV29-1 | CSFMTGYNEQFF | TGCAGCTTCATGACAGGCTACAATGAGCAGTTCTTC
TRBJ2-2 | few | TRBD1 | TRBV7-2 | CASRQPGQQNTGELFF | TGTGCCAGCAGACAACCGGGACAGCAGAACACCGGGGAGCTGTTTTTT
TRBJ1-1 | few | NA | TRBV10-3 | CAIKTIQGGDTEAFF | TGTGCCATCAAAACTATACAGGGCGGGGACACTGAAGCTTTCTTT
TRBJ2-3 | many | NA | TRBV24-1 | CATSVDRSTDTQYF | TGTGCCACCAGTGTAGACAGAAGCACAGATACGCAGTATTTT
TRBJ2-3 | few | NA | TRBV5-1 | CASSLDTAGRGTQYF | TGCGCCAGCAGCTTGGATACGGCAGGGAGAGGTACGCAGTATTTT
TRBJ2-7 | NA | NA | TRBV7-9 | CASSSLGGYEHYF | TGTGCCAGCAGCTCTCTTGGGGGTTACGAGCACTACTTC
TRBJ2-1 | NA | TRBD1 | TRBV5-1 | CASSLRDSSYNEQFF | TGCGCCAGCAGCTTGAGGGACAGTTCCTACAATGAGCAGTTCTTC
TRBJ1-5 | few | TRBD1 | TRBV20-1 | CSARVADRAHNQPQHF | TGCAGTGCTAGAGTCGCAGACAGGGCCCACAATCAGCCCCAGCATTTT
TRBJ2-7 | few | NA | TRBV6-5 | CASSYSSPGYEQYF | TGTGCCAGCAGTTACTCTTCCCCGGGCTACGAGCAGTACTTC